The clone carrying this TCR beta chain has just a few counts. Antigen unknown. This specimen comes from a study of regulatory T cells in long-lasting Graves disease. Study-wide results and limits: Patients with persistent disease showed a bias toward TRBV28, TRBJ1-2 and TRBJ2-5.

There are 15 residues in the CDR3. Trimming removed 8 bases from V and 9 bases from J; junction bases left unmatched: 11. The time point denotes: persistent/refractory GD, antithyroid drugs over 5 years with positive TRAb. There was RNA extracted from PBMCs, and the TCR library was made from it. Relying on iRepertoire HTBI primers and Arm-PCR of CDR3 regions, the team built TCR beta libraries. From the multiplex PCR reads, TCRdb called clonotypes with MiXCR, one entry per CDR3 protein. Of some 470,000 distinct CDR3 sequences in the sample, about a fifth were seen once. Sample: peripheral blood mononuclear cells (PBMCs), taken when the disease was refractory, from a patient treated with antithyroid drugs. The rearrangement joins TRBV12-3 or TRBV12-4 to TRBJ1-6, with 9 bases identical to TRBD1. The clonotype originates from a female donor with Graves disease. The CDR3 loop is CASGRGGTGLSPLHF. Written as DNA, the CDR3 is TGTGCCAGCGGAAGAGGCGGGACAGGGCTTTCACCCCTCCACTTT.